A selection of T cell receptor beta chains follows, all from one sample in a study of T cell responses to AZD1222 COVID-19 vaccine. The protocol was immunoSEQ multiplex PCR, while the TCRdb copy is restricted to in-frame clones and leaves out a portion. Among about 160,000 clones listed, more than 75% were seen once. Here the sequenced sample was peripheral blood, taken 28 days after the second AZD1222 dose. These receptors all stem from an adult who received the AZD1222 COVID-19 vaccine. CDR3s include the opening cysteine and the closing phenylalanine or tryptophan. A D gene is named only where the DNA matches it firmly. Where a row states a size, it is once, few, many or the class of an expanded clone; other rows omit it.

CATSQGLGEKLFF	TGTGCCACAAGTCAGGGGCTGGGTGAAAAACTGTTTTTT	TRBV7-9	TRBJ1-4	NA	NA
CASSISGGNYGYTF	TGTGCCAGCAGCATATCAGGGGGCAACTATGGCTACACCTTC	TRBV27	TRBJ1-2	NA	TRBD1
CASSQDLGAGSYNSPLHF	TGTGCCAGCAGCCAAGATCTTGGGGCGGGCTCCTATAATTCACCCCTCCACTTT	TRBV4-2	TRBJ1-6	once	NA
CAWKQRGVGQPQHF	TGTGCCTGGAAACAAAGGGGTGTTGGACAGCCCCAGCATTTT	TRBV30	TRBJ1-5	NA	NA
CASSLRAAEGGYTF	TGTGCCAGCAGCTTAAGGGCGGCTGAGGGTGGCTACACCTTC	TRBV7-8	TRBJ1-2	NA	NA
CASSLGLNQPQHF	TGTGCCAGCAGCTTGGGCTTAAATCAGCCCCAGCATTTT	TRBV5-6	TRBJ1-5	NA	NA
CASRDHLTYEQYF	TGTGCCAGCCGGGACCATCTCACTTACGAGCAGTACTTC	TRBV2	TRBJ2-7	NA	NA
CASSLARDKSPLHF	TGTGCCAGCAGCTTAGCCAGGGATAAATCACCCCTCCACTTT	TRBV7-2	TRBJ1-6	NA	NA
CASSPPGQTQITQYF	TGTGCCAGCTCACCACCGGGACAGACACAGATAACGCAGTATTTT	TRBV18	TRBJ2-3	NA	TRBD1
CASISRAMEPQHF	TGTGCCAGCATCAGCAGGGCTATGGAGCCCCAGCATTTT	TRBV6-5	TRBJ1-5	NA	NA
CATSEGSGVPYNEQFF	TGTGCCACCAGTGAGGGTAGCGGGGTTCCCTACAATGAGCAGTTCTTC	TRBV24-1	TRBJ2-1	NA	TRBD2
CASSQGGDNSNQPQHF	TGCGCCAGCAGCCAAGGGGGGGATAATAGCAATCAGCCCCAGCATTTT	TRBV4-1	TRBJ1-5	NA	NA
CARPLGSPLHF	TGTGCCAGACCACTAGGGTCACCCCTCCACTTT	TRBV21-1	TRBJ1-6	NA	NA
CAIRTNYEQYF	TGTGCCATCAGAACCAACTACGAGCAGTACTTC	TRBV10-3	TRBJ2-7	once	NA
CSAISETQYF	TGCAGTGCTATTAGCGAGACCCAGTACTTC	TRBV20-1	TRBJ2-5	NA	NA
CASSVDRDDEQYF	TGTGCCAGCAGCGTGGACAGGGACGACGAGCAGTACTTC	TRBV7-8	TRBJ2-7	NA	TRBD1